Listed below are T cell receptor beta chains from one sample, sequenced in a study of control samples from healthy donors and cancer patients. TCRdb's table, derived via immunoSEQ multiplex PCR, lists solely in-frame clones and lacks some. The sample has 150,000 to 200,000 clones. The sample was blood. The receptors shown here come from a woman in her 30s in good health. Each CDR3 is given with its conserved first and last residue. D genes are given only for firm matches. Some rows have no size entry. The others give once, few or many, or a class for an expanded clone.

j_call clone_size d_call cdr3_length v_call cdr3_aa cdr3_nt
TRBJ1-2 NA NA 14 TRBV5-5 CASSLRGTYYGYTF TGTGCCAGCAGCTTGAGGGGGACCTACTATGGCTACACCTTC
TRBJ1-1 NA NA 13 TRBV2 CASSTDRNTEAFF TGTGCCAGCAGTACCGACAGAAACACTGAAGCTTTCTTT
TRBJ1-2 NA TRBD1 13 TRBV7-6 CASSLPTGVGYTF TGTGCCAGCAGCCTCCCAACAGGGGTTGGCTACACCTTC
TRBJ2-7 NA NA 11 TRBV20-1 CSAREIYEQYF TGCAGTGCTAGGGAAATCTACGAGCAGTACTTC
TRBJ1-1 NA NA 15 TRBV25-1 CASSDRVGPNTEAFF TGTGCCAGCAGTGATAGGGTTGGCCCGAACACTGAAGCTTTCTTT
TRBJ2-3 NA NA 16 TRBV5-1 CASSLGPLAGTDTQYF TGCGCCAGCAGCTTGGGGCCCTTAGCGGGCACAGATACGCAGTATTTT
TRBJ1-2 NA NA 15 TRBV9 CASSPRINRAAGYTF TGTGCCAGCAGCCCACGAATCAACAGGGCGGCTGGCTACACCTTC
TRBJ1-1 NA NA 14 TRBV5-8 CASSSSRRGTEAFF TGTGCCAGCAGCTCGAGTCGCAGGGGAACTGAAGCTTTCTTT
TRBJ1-4 NA TRBD1 15 TRBV11-2 CASSPRTGRNEKLFF TGTGCCAGCAGCCCCAGGACAGGACGTAATGAAAAACTGTTTTTT
TRBJ2-6 NA NA 15 TRBV28 CASSRLLSGANVLTF TGTGCCAGCAGTCGACTCCTATCTGGGGCCAACGTCCTGACTTTC
TRBJ1-1 NA TRBD1 15 TRBV10-3 CAIKGQGVMNTEAFF TGTGCCATCAAAGGACAGGGGGTCATGAACACTGAAGCTTTCTTT
TRBJ1-5 NA NA 13 TRBV21-1 CASSDRGNQPQHF TGTGCCAGCAGCGACCGGGGGAATCAGCCCCAGCATTTT
TRBJ1-1 NA NA 15 TRBV28 CASIEPFVGNTEAFF TGTGCCAGCATAGAGCCGTTCGTGGGCAACACTGAAGCTTTCTTT
TRBJ2-1 NA TRBD1 14 TRBV24-1 CATSDGTGGHEQFF TGTGCCACCAGTGATGGGACAGGGGGACATGAGCAGTTCTTC
TRBJ1-6 NA NA 12 TRBV29-1 CSVRESNSPLHF TGCAGCGTTCGAGAGAGTAATTCACCCCTCCACTTT
TRBJ1-2 NA NA 14 TRBV10-2 CASSGPGRIYGYTF TGCGCCAGCAGTGGCCCGGGACGGATCTATGGCTACACCTTC
TRBJ2-6 NA NA 14 TRBV10-3 CAISGSLAANVLTF TGTGCCATCAGTGGATCTTTAGCAGCCAACGTCCTGACTTTC
TRBJ1-1 NA NA 15 TRBV5-1 CASSLGRGDGTEAFF TGCGCCAGCAGCTTGGGCAGGGGTGATGGCACTGAAGCTTTCTTT
TRBJ1-1 NA NA 15 TRBV28 CASSSATAHIAEAFF TGTGCCAGCAGTTCTGCGACAGCGCATATAGCTGAAGCTTTCTTT
TRBJ1-5 NA NA 14 TRBV7-9 CASSFSGRNQPQHF TGTGCCAGCAGCTTCAGTGGGCGCAATCAGCCCCAGCATTTT
TRBJ2-2 NA NA 13 TRBV5-1 CASRGPHTGELFF TGCGCCAGCAGAGGGCCCCACACCGGGGAGCTGTTTTTT
TRBJ2-2 NA TRBD2 13 TRBV19 CASRVSGAGELFF TGTGCCAGTCGCGTTAGCGGGGCCGGGGAGCTGTTTTTT
TRBJ1-3 NA NA 11 TRBV29-1 CSGGTGNTIYF TGCAGCGGGGGGACTGGAAACACCATATATTTT
TRBJ1-2 NA TRBD1 14 TRBV6-5 CASRERGPNYGYTF TGTGCCAGCAGGGAGAGGGGGCCAAACTATGGCTACACCTTC
TRBJ2-1 NA NA 15 TRBV14 CASSQLAGPYNEQFF TGTGCCAGCAGCCAACTGGCAGGGCCCTACAATGAGCAGTTCTTC
TRBJ2-2 NA TRBD2 14 TRBV27 CASSPLADTGELFF TGTGCCAGCAGCCCCCTAGCGGACACCGGGGAGCTGTTTTTT
TRBJ2-7 NA NA 15 TRBV4-1 CASSQGQGPSYEQYF TGCGCCAGCAGCCAAGGGCAGGGCCCCTCCTACGAGCAGTACTTC
TRBJ1-1 NA NA 15 TRBV18 CASSPLPGMNTEAFF TGTGCCAGCTCACCCCTGCCCGGCATGAACACTGAAGCTTTCTTT
TRBJ1-2 NA NA 14 TRBV6-1 CASSEAIWSYGYTF TGTGCCAGCAGTGAAGCGATATGGAGCTATGGCTACACCTTC
TRBJ1-6 NA TRBD1 16 TRBV7-9 CASSPQGGSYNSPLHF TGTGCCAGCAGCCCGCAGGGGGGGTCCTATAATTCACCCCTCCACTTT
TRBJ1-5 NA NA 16 TRBV5-6 CASSLGGSGGNQPQHF TGTGCCAGCAGCTTGGGAGGCAGCGGAGGCAATCAGCCCCAGCATTTT
TRBJ2-1 NA NA 12 TRBV5-4 CASSTTYLEQFF TGTGCCAGCAGCACCACATACTTGGAGCAGTTCTTC
TRBJ1-2 NA NA 14 TRBV6-4 CASSDSPKDYGYTF TGTGCCAGCAGTGACAGCCCTAAGGACTATGGCTACACCTTC
TRBJ2-3 NA TRBD2 14 TRBV6-4 CASRSGGSTDTQYF TGTGCCAGCAGAAGCGGGGGCTCCACAGATACGCAGTATTTT
TRBJ1-1 NA TRBD1 15 TRBV28 CASSLPTGGDTEAFF TGTGCCAGCAGTTTACCGACAGGGGGGGACACTGAAGCTTTCTTT
TRBJ2-7 NA NA 15 TRBV7-8 CASSSPRVMGIGQYF TGTGCCAGCAGCTCTCCCAGGGTCATGGGAATTGGGCAGTACTTC
TRBJ1-1 NA NA 14 TRBV28 CASSLTRKGTEAFF TGTGCCAGCAGTTTAACCCGGAAGGGAACTGAAGCTTTCTTT
TRBJ1-6 NA TRBD1 17 TRBV18 CASSPEGPGTGNSPLHF TGTGCCAGCTCACCCGAGGGACCCGGGACAGGAAATTCACCCCTCCACTTT
TRBJ1-1 NA NA 14 TRBV29-1 CSGKTSPLNTEAFF TGCAGCGGAAAGACAAGCCCATTGAACACTGAAGCTTTCTTT
TRBJ1-5 NA NA 12 TRBV12-3/TRBV12-4 CASSWGNGRQHF TGTGCCAGCAGTTGGGGGAACGGCCGACAGCATTTT
TRBJ1-1 NA NA 11 TRBV4-1 CASSQERRAFF TGCGCCAGCAGCCAAGAGAGGCGGGCTTTCTTT
TRBJ1-2 NA NA 13 TRBV7-9 CASSYGGGYGYTF TGTGCCAGCAGCTACGGAGGGGGTTATGGCTACACCTTC
TRBJ1-6 NA TRBD1 15 TRBV27 CASSYQQGFNSPLHF TGTGCCAGCAGCTACCAACAGGGGTTTAATTCACCCCTCCACTTT
TRBJ2-7 NA TRBD1 18 TRBV7-9 CASSFTHYNRGGDHEQYF TGTGCCAGCAGCTTTACCCACTATAACAGGGGCGGCGATCACGAGCAGTACTTC
TRBJ2-1 NA NA 14 TRBV6-1 CASSDNGGYNEQFF TGTGCCAGCAGTGATAATGGGGGATACAATGAGCAGTTCTTC
TRBJ1-2 NA NA 13 TRBV12-3/TRBV12-4 CASSLRQVYGYTF TGTGCCAGCAGTTTAAGACAAGTCTATGGCTACACCTTC
TRBJ1-2 NA NA 11 TRBV2 CASRRTGSWTF TGTGCCAGCAGAAGAACAGGGAGCTGGACCTTC
TRBJ1-2 NA NA 15 TRBV6-1 CASSEALGMGDGYTF TGTGCCAGCAGTGAGGCCCTGGGTATGGGGGATGGCTACACCTTC
TRBJ1-1 medium-sized NA 15 TRBV10-3 CAISDQGEGYTEAFF TGTGCCATCAGTGACCAGGGTGAAGGGTACACTGAAGCTTTCTTT
TRBJ2-7 NA TRBD1 15 TRBV5-1 CASSLAEGQGAEQYF TGCGCCAGCAGCTTGGCAGAAGGACAGGGGGCGGAGCAGTACTTC
TRBJ1-6 NA NA 15 TRBV11-2 CASSPRIEGNSPLHF TGTGCCAGCAGCCCCAGGATCGAGGGTAATTCACCCCTCCACTTT
TRBJ2-1 NA NA 17 TRBV7-9 CASSRTTDRRSDNEQFF TGTGCCAGCAGCCGGACCACCGACAGGCGTTCCGACAATGAGCAGTTCTTC
TRBJ2-1 NA NA 12 TRBV11-1 CASTGRRNEQFF TGTGCCAGCACGGGGAGAAGAAATGAGCAGTTCTTC
TRBJ1-2 NA TRBD1 14 TRBV5-8 CASSRLDRGYGYTF TGTGCCAGCAGCCGACTGGACAGGGGGTATGGCTACACCTTC